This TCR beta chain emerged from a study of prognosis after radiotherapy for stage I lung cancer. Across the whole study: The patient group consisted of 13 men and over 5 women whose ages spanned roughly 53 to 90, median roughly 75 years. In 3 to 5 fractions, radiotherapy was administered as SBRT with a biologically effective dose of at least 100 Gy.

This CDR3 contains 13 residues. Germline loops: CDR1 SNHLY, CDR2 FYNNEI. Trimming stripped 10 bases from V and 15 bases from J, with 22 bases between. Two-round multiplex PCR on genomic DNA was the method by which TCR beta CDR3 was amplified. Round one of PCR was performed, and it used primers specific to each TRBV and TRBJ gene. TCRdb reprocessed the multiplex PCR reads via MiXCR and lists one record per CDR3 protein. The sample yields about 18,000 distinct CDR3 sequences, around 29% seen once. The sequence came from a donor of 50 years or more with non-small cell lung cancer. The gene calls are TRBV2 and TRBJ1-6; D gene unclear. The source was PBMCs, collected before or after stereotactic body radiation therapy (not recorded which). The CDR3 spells CANTSLSVRHLHF. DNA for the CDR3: TGTGCCAACACCAGTCTTTCGGTGAGACACCTCCACTTT.